This T cell receptor beta chain originates from a study of blood T cell repertoires in COVID-19. Clones were sequenced by immunoSEQ multiplex PCR, and TCRdb holds only the in-frame ones, with some missing. This table holds some 100,000 clones, 85% to 95% found once. In this sample, this clone turned up once. Germline loops: CDR1 MDHEN, CDR2 SYDVKM. Losses at the gene ends were 2 bases for V and 5 bases for J; bases not matched to a gene: 3. The CDR3 is 16 amino acids. The receptor's source is a woman in her fifties or sixties with active COVID-19. The sequencing sample was made of peripheral blood. The rearrangement uses TRBV28 and TRBJ2-1; the match to TRBD2 covers 13 bases. In DNA form, the CDR3 reads TGTGCCAGCAGTTTACCGACTAGCGGGAGGAACAATGAGCAGTTCTTC. Amino acid sequence: CASSLPTSGRNNEQFF.